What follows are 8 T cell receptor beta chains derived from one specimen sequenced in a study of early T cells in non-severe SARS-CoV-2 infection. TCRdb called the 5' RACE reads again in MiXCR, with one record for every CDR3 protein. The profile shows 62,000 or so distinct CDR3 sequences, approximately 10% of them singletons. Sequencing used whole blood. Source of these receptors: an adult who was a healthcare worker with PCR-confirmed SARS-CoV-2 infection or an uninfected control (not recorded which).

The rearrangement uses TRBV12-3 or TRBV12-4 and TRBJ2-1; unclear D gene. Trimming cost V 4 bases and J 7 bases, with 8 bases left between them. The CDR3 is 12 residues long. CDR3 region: CASSSTVNEQFF. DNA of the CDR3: TGTGCCAGCAGTTCAACAGTGAATGAGCAGTTCTTC.

CDR3 region: CASSLDTIETQYF. The CDR3 nucleotides read TGTGCCAGCAGCTTGGACACAATAGAGACCCAGTACTTC. This rearrangement joins TRBV5-4 to TRBJ2-5; unclear D gene. The CDR3 has 13 residues. CDR1 SGHNT and CDR2 YYREEE come from the germline V gene (reference sequence). V was cut by 0 bases and J by 4 bases, with 7 bases left in between.

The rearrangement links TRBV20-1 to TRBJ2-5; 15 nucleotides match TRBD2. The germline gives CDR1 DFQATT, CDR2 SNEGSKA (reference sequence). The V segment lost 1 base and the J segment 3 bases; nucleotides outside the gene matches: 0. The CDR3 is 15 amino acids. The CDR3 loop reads CSARGTSGGEETQYF. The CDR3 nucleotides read TGCAGTGCTAGAGGGACTAGCGGGGGGGAAGAGACCCAGTACTTC.

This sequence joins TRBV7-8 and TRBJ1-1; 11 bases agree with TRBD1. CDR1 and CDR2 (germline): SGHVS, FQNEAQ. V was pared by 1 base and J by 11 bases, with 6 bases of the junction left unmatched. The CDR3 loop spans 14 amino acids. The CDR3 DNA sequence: TGTGCCAGCAGCTTAGACCGGGACAGGGGGGCTGCTTTCTTT. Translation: CASSLDRDRGAAFF.

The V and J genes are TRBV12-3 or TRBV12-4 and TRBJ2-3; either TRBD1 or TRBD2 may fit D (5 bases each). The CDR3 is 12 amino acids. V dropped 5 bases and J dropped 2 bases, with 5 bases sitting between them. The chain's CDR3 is CASSGTTDTQYF. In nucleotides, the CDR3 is TGTGCCAGCAGTGGGACCACAGATACGCAGTATTTT.

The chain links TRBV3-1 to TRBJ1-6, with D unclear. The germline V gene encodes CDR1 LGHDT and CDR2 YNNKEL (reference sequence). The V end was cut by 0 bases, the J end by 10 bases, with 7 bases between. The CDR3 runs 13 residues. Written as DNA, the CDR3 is TGTGCCAGCAGCCAAGATGAGCGATCACCCCTCCACTTT. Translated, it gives CASSQDERSPLHF.

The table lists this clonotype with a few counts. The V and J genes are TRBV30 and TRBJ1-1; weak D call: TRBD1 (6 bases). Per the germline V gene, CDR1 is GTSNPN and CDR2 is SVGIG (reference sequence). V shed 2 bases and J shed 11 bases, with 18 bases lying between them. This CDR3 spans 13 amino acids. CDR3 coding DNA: TGTGCCTGGAGTAGAGGACAGTCTCTGGGGGCTTTCTTT. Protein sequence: CAWSRGQSLGAFF.

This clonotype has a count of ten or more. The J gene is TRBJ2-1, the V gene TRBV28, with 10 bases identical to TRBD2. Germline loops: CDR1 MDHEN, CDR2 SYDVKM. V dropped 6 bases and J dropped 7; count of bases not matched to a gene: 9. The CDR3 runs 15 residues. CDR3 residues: CASSPALAGVNEQFF. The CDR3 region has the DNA TGTGCCAGCAGCCCCGCGCTAGCGGGGGTTAATGAGCAGTTCTTC.